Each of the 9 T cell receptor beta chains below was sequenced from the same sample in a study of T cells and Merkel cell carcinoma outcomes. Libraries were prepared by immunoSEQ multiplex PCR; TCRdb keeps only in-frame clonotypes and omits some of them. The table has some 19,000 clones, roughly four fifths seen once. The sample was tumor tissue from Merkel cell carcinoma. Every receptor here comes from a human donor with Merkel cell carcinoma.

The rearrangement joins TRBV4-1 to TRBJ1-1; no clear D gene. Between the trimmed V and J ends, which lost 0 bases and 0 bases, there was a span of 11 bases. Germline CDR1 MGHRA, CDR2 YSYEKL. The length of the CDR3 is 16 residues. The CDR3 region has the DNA TGCGCCAGCAGCCAAGATCCTCGGTTTTTGAACACTGAAGCTTTCTTT. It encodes CASSQDPRFLNTEAFF.

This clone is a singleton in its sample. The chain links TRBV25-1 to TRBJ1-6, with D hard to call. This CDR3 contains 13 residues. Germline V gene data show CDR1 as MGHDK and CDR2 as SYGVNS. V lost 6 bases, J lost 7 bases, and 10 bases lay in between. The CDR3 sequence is CASRAQSNSPLHF. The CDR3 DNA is TGTGCCAGCAGAGCACAGTCCAATTCACCCCTCCACTTT.

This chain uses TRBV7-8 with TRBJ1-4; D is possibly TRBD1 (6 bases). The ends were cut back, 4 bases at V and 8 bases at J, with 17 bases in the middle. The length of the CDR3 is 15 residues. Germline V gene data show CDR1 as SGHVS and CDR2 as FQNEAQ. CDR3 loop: CASSWGGHPGEKLFF. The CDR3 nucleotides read TGTGCCAGCAGCTGGGGGGGGCATCCCGGGGAAAAACTGTTTTTT.

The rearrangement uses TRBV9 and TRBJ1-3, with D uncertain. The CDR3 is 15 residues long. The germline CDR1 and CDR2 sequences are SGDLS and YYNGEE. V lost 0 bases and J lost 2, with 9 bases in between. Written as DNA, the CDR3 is TGTGCCAGCAGCGTAGAAGGAGCACCTGGAAACACCATATATTTT. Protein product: CASSVEGAPGNTIYF.

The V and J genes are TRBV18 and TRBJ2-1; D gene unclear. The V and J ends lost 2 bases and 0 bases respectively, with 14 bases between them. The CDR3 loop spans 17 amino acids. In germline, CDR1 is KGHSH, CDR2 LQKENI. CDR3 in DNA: TGTGCCAGCTCACCAAATCTTGGCTTGCGCTCCTACAATGAGCAGTTCTTC. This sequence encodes CASSPNLGLRSYNEQFF.

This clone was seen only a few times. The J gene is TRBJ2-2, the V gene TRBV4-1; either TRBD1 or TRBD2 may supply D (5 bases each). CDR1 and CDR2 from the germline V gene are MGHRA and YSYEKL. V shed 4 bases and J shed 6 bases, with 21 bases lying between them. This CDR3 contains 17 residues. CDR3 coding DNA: TGCGCCAGCAGCCTCAGGCCGAGGGGAGTTTTCCCCGGGGAGCTGTTTTTT. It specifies CASSLRPRGVFPGELFF.

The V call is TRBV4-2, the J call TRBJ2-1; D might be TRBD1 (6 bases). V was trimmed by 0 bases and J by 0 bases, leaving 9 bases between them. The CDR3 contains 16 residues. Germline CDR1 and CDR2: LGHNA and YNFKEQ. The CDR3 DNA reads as TGTGCCAGCAGCCAAGAAGGACAGAGCTCCTACAATGAGCAGTTCTTC. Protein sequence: CASSQEGQSSYNEQFF.

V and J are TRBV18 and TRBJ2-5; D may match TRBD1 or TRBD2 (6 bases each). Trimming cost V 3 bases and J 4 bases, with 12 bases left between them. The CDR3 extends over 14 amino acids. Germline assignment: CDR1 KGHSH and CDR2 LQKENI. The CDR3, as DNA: TGTGCCAGCTCACCGAAGGGGGGAGGAGAGACCCAGTACTTC. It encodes CASSPKGGGETQYF.

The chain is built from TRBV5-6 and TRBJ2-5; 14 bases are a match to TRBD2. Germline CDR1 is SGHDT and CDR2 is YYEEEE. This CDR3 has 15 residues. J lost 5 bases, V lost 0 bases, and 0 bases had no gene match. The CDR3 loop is CASSLGTSGRETQYF. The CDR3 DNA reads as TGTGCCAGCAGCTTGGGGACTAGCGGGAGGGAGACCCAGTACTTC.